Listed here are 14 T cell receptor beta chains from one sample, sequenced in a study of monozygotic twins with cystic fibrosis. Produced via immunoSEQ multiplex PCR; TCRdb's table is partial and in-frame only. The sample carries about 14,000 clones, just under 95% recorded once. Sequenced material: blood. These receptors originate from a girl aged 2 to 9 with cystic fibrosis.

This chain joins TRBV5-5 and TRBJ1-2; 9 nucleotides align to TRBD1. CDR1 is SGHKS, CDR2 YYEKEE, per germline (reference sequence). After removal of 4 bases from V and 14 bases from J, the junction contained 6 bases not matched to a gene. CDR3 length equals 11 residues. CDR3: CASSLRTGDTF. The CDR3 DNA follows: TGTGCCAGCAGCCTGAGGACAGGGGATACCTTC.

J is TRBJ1-2 and V is TRBV7-2; TRBD1 matches at 7 bases. The germline V gene has CDR1 SGHTA and CDR2 FQGNSA. The CDR3 extends over 15 amino acids. Trimming took 4 bases from V and 1 from J; bases not matched to a gene: 6. The CDR3 coding sequence is TGTGCCAGCAGCTCCGGAGACAGGGTTAACTATGGCTACACCTTC. Translated, it gives CASSSGDRVNYGYTF.

This chain links TRBV4-2 with TRBJ1-1; D gene ambiguous. Trimming stripped 0 bases from V and 0 bases from J, with 11 bases between. The CDR3 consists of 16 residues. The germline CDR1 and CDR2 sequences are LGHNA and YNFKEQ. CDR3 in amino acids: CASSQDPGIMNTEAFF. The CDR3 DNA follows: TGTGCCAGCAGCCAAGATCCGGGGATTATGAACACTGAAGCTTTCTTT.

The rearrangement links TRBV9 to TRBJ2-2, with D possibly being TRBD2 (6 bases). Germline V gives CDR1 SGDLS, CDR2 YYNGEE. Trimming cost V 0 bases and J 5 bases, with 11 bases left between them. This CDR3 is built from 15 residues. The CDR3 sequence: CASSVGVAETGELFF. CDR3 sequence (DNA): TGTGCCAGCAGCGTAGGAGTAGCGGAGACCGGGGAGCTGTTTTTT.

The chain employs TRBV12-5 and TRBJ2-7; D perhaps matches TRBD2 (7 bases). Per germline, CDR1 LGHNT and CDR2 FRNRAP. The V and J ends lost 1 base and 5 bases respectively, with 21 bases between them. This CDR3 has 17 amino acids. This CDR3 reads CASGLDGGGRLQNEQYF. The CDR3 region has the DNA TGTGCTAGTGGTTTGGATGGGGGCGGGAGATTGCAGAACGAGCAGTACTTC.

The J gene is TRBJ2-3, the V gene TRBV28; 7 nucleotides agree with TRBD2. The CDR3 is 14 amino acids. Germline values: CDR1 MDHEN, CDR2 SYDVKM. CDR3 in DNA: TGTGGAGTGGGCGGGAGTGTTTCTATAGATACGCAGTATTTT. Protein sequence: CGVGGSVSIDTQYF.

This chain joins TRBV2 and TRBJ1-2, with D uncertain. This CDR3 has 13 amino acids. Between the trimmed V and J ends, which lost 8 bases and 7 bases, there was a span of 17 bases. The germline V gene has CDR1 SNHLY and CDR2 FYNNEI. The CDR3 region is CASRQADWSGYTF. CDR3 bases: TGTGCCAGCCGCCAAGCGGACTGGAGTGGCTACACCTTC. Variable domain in full (rest from reference TRBV2 and TRBJ1-2): EPEVTQTPSHQVTQMGQEVILRCVPISNHLYFYWYRQILGQKVEFLVSFYNNEISEKSEIFDDQFSVERPDGSNFTLKIRSTKLEDSAMYFCASRQADWSGYTFGSGTRLTVV.

The chain carries TRBV4-1 and TRBJ2-7; D is perhaps TRBD2 (5 bases). The CDR3 consists of 15 residues. V shed 4 bases and J shed 2 bases, with 15 bases lying between them. Per germline, CDR1 MGHRA and CDR2 YSYEKL. CDR3 region: CASSPGRGYPYEQYF. CDR3 nucleotide sequence: TGCGCCAGCAGCCCTGGGCGCGGGTACCCCTACGAGCAGTACTTC.

The V call is TRBV28, the J call TRBJ2-5; no clear D gene. TRBJ2-7 matches the DNA end more closely, so the J call is doubtful. The V gene's germline CDR1 is MDHEN and CDR2 SYDVKM. This CDR3 spans 16 amino acids. The chain's CDR3 is CASSFRMTRGYYEQYF. CDR3 coding DNA: TGTGCCAGCAGTTTCCGGATGACTCGAGGCTACTACGAGCAGTACTTC.

This rearrangement joins TRBV28 to TRBJ1-2, with 9 nucleotides matching TRBD1. The J segment lost 7 bases and the V segment lost 4 bases, leaving 4 bases of the junction unmatched. This CDR3 comprises 13 residues. CDR1 MDHEN and CDR2 SYDVKM come from the germline V gene. CDR3 nucleotides: TGTGCCAGCAGTTCCGGGACAGGGTTTGGCTACACCTTC. It translates to CASSSGTGFGYTF.

In this sample, this clone turned up once. The chain uses TRBV6-5 and TRBJ1-2; D remains unclear. CDR1 MNHEY and CDR2 SVGAGI come from the germline V gene. The length of the CDR3 is 15 residues. The germline V and J ends were trimmed by 6 bases and 2 bases, with 16 bases remaining between them. CDR3: CASSLSIGSNYGYTF. The CDR3 DNA is TGTGCCAGCAGCCTCTCCATAGGTTCGAACTATGGCTACACCTTC.

The chain links TRBV9 to TRBJ2-3, with no clear D. V was clipped by 0 bases and J by 1 base, with 9 bases between them. The CDR3 length is 15 residues. Looked up from germline, CDR1 is SGDLS and CDR2 is YYNGEE. CDR3 region: CASSVVGFGTDTQYF. For the CDR3, the DNA is TGTGCCAGCAGCGTAGTAGGGTTTGGCACAGATACGCAGTATTTT.

Details on this clone: The sample carries other DNA sequences with the same CDR3. The V gene is TRBV9, the J gene TRBJ2-3; 10 nucleotides align to TRBD2. The ends lost 3 bases at V and 4 bases at J; junction bases unmatched: 5. This CDR3 contains 15 residues. CDR1 and CDR2 from the germline V gene are SGDLS and YYNGEE. The CDR3 protein is CASSGSGRGADTQYF. CDR3 DNA: TGTGCCAGCAGCGGGAGCGGGAGGGGTGCAGATACGCAGTATTTT.

This clone came up a few times. The chain is built from TRBV28 and TRBJ1-2, with D perhaps matching TRBD1 (5 bases). Germline V gene data show CDR1 as MDHEN and CDR2 as SYDVKM. With 6 bases removed from V and 6 bases from J, the gap between germline ends came to 14 bases. This CDR3 has 13 amino acids. The CDR3 region has the DNA TGTGCCAGCAGCGTCAGAGGGGCGGATGGCTACACCTTC. It encodes CASSVRGADGYTF.